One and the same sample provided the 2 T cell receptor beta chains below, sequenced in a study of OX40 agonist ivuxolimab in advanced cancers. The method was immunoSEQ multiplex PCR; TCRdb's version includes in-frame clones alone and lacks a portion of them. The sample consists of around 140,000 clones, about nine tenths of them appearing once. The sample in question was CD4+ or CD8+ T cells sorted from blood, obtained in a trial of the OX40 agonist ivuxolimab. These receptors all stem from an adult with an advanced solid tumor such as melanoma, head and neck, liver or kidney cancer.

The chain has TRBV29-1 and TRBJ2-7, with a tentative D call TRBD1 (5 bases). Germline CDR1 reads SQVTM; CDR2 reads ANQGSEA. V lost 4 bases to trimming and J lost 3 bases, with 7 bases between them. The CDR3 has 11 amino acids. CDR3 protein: CSVGQSYEQYF. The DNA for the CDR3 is TGCAGCGTTGGACAGAGCTACGAGCAGTACTTC.

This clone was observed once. The CDR3 nucleotides are TGTGCCAGCACACCGGGACTAGCAGGGACCGGGGAGCTGTTTTTT. Translated, it gives CASTPGLAGTGELFF. The gene calls are TRBV6-5 and TRBJ2-2; 9 nucleotides align to TRBD2. The CDR3 is 15 residues long. CDR1 and CDR2 (germline): MNHEY, SVGAGI. After removal of 7 bases from V and 5 bases from J, the junction contained 8 bases not matched to a gene.